These 26 T cell receptor beta chains were all obtained from the same sample, sequenced in a study of blood T cell repertoires in COVID-19. Assay: immunoSEQ multiplex PCR; the TCRdb copy retains only in-frame clones and omits some. Here the sample spans 150,000 or so clones, roughly 80% being singletons. The sequenced sample consisted of peripheral blood. These receptors were taken from a middle-aged woman with COVID-19, enrolled during active disease.

The rearrangement links TRBV19 to TRBJ2-2, with TRBD1 identical over 10 bases. The germline gives CDR1 LNHDA, CDR2 SQIVND (reference sequence). With 5 bases clipped from V and 4 bases from J, the junction kept 4 bases outside the gene matches. The CDR3 extends over 15 amino acids. CDR3 in DNA: TGTGCCAGTAGTGACAGGGGGCGTATCACCGGGGAGCTGTTTTTT. Its protein product is CASSDRGRITGELFF. The whole variable domain, filled in from reference TRBV19 and TRBJ2-2, reads DGGITQSPKYLFRKEGQNVTLSCEQNLNHDAMYWYRQDPGQGLRLIYYSQIVNDFQKGDIAEGYSVSREKKESFPLTVTSAQKNPTAFYLCASSDRGRITGELFFGEGSRLTVL.

The V gene is TRBV19, the J gene TRBJ2-2; the match to TRBD1 covers 11 bases. Germline CDR1 and CDR2: LNHDA and SQIVND (reference sequence). V was clipped by 6 bases and J by 3 bases; unmatched bases: 6. CDR3 length equals 16 residues. The CDR3 spells CASRIGTGGYTGELFF. DNA of the CDR3: TGTGCCAGTAGAATCGGGACAGGGGGATACACCGGGGAGCTGTTTTTT.

The chain joins TRBV10-3 to TRBJ2-1; 13 nucleotides line up with TRBD2. CDR1 ENHRY and CDR2 SYGVKD come from the germline V gene. The length of the CDR3 is 16 residues. V was clipped by 5 bases and J by 4 bases; unmatched bases: 5. The chain's CDR3 is CAISPTSGGLYNEQFF. The CDR3 DNA is TGTGCCATCAGTCCGACTAGCGGGGGGCTGTACAATGAGCAGTTCTTC.

The rearrangement uses TRBV27 and TRBJ1-1; 8 bases agree with TRBD1. Losses at the gene ends were 2 bases for V and 2 bases for J; bases not matched to a gene: 4. Germline CDR1 is MNHEY and CDR2 is SMNVEV (reference sequence). The CDR3 runs 15 residues. CDR3 bases: TGTGCCAGCAGTTTAGCGGGGACAGGTAACACTGAAGCTTTCTTT. It encodes CASSLAGTGNTEAFF.

The V and J genes are TRBV5-1 and TRBJ2-2, with no clear D. Trimming pared 6 bases from V and 0 bases from J, leaving 9 bases between. The CDR3 spans 14 residues. Germline CDR1 SGHRS, CDR2 YFSETQ. CDR3 DNA sequence: TGCGCCAGCAACCAGCGCTCGAACACCGGGGAGCTGTTTTTT. Residues: CASNQRSNTGELFF.

The chain joins TRBV5-4 to TRBJ2-5; perhaps TRBD1 as D (5 bases). Per the germline V gene, CDR1 is SGHNT and CDR2 is YYREEE (reference sequence). The CDR3 contains 15 residues. Trimming cost V 1 base and J 2 bases, with 12 bases left between them. CDR3 residues: CASSLPGLHQETQYF. CDR3 in DNA: TGTGCCAGCAGCTTGCCAGGGCTTCATCAAGAGACCCAGTACTTC.

The rearrangement joins TRBV7-2 to TRBJ2-7; 16 bases map to TRBD2. The CDR3 is 17 residues long. J was trimmed by 2 bases and V by 5 bases; bases with no gene match: 6. Germline V gene data show CDR1 as SGHTA and CDR2 as FQGNSA. CDR3 protein: CASSPGTSGRGPYEQYF. CDR3 DNA: TGTGCCAGCAGCCCAGGGACTAGCGGGAGGGGGCCCTACGAGCAGTACTTC.

V usage is TRBV6-5 and J usage is TRBJ1-1; 9 bases line up with TRBD1. Germline-derived CDR1 and CDR2 are MNHEY and SVGAGI. The CDR3 length is 14 residues. With V trimmed by 7 bases and J by 7 bases, 10 bases remained unmatched. CDR3 DNA: TGTGCCAGCAAACCTCCCAACAGGGGGCGTGAAGCTTTCTTT. Translation gives CASKPPNRGREAFF.

CDR3 loop: CASSLTSTSSEQFF. In DNA form, the CDR3 reads TGTGCCAGTAGCCTGACTAGCACTTCGAGTGAGCAGTTCTTC. The V and J genes are TRBV19 and TRBJ2-1; 7 positions match TRBD2. Germline values: CDR1 LNHDA, CDR2 SQIVND (reference sequence). This CDR3 has 14 amino acids. J was trimmed by 9 bases and V by 6 bases; bases with no gene match: 11.

The chain combines TRBV29-1 with TRBJ2-1; D perhaps matches TRBD2 (6 bases). Trimming left V 3 bases short and J 0 bases short, with 15 bases between. Germline CDR1 and CDR2: SQVTM and ANQGSEA. This CDR3 is 16 amino acids long. The CDR3 sequence is CSVDAVAESSYNEQFF. As DNA, the CDR3 is TGCAGCGTTGACGCCGTAGCGGAGAGCTCCTACAATGAGCAGTTCTTC.

The chain couples TRBV27 to TRBJ2-1; the D gene is possibly TRBD1 (5 bases). There are 16 residues in the CDR3. Trimming removed 5 bases from V and 0 bases from J, with 14 bases in between. The germline CDR1 and CDR2 sequences are MNHEY and SMNVEV (reference sequence). CDR3 sequence: CASSAFWTTSYNEQFF. The CDR3 coding sequence is TGTGCCAGCAGTGCCTTCTGGACAACCTCCTACAATGAGCAGTTCTTC.

This chain uses TRBV6-5 with TRBJ2-5; TRBD2 matches 10 bases. With 6 bases clipped from V and 5 bases from J, the junction kept 6 bases outside the gene matches. This CDR3 has 14 amino acids. Germline V gives CDR1 MNHEY, CDR2 SVGAGI. In DNA, the CDR3 is TGTGCCAGCAGCCTAGCGGGAGCGGCGGAGACCCAGTACTTC. Protein product: CASSLAGAAETQYF.

V is TRBV6-5 and J is TRBJ1-5; D ambiguous. Trimming left V 7 bases short and J 5 bases short, with 12 bases between. The CDR3 loop spans 13 amino acids. Germline CDR1 is MNHEY and CDR2 is SVGAGI. CDR3 nucleotides: TGTGCCAGCATGGTCACTATCCATCAGCCCCAGCATTTT. Residues: CASMVTIHQPQHF.

This chain uses TRBV19 with TRBJ2-7, with D possibly TRBD1 on 5 matching bases. The germline V gene encodes CDR1 LNHDA and CDR2 SQIVND (reference sequence). V lost 2 bases and J 3 bases, leaving 14 bases between the germline ends. There are 15 residues in the CDR3. The CDR3 DNA reads as TGTGCCAGTAGTATAACAGGCAGCCAATACTACGAGCAGTACTTC. This gives the protein CASSITGSQYYEQYF.

This chain links TRBV7-9 with TRBJ2-1, with D possibly matching TRBD2 (7 bases). The CDR3 length is 16 residues. Germline V gene sequence: CDR1 SEHNR, CDR2 FQNEAQ (reference sequence). V dropped 5 bases and J dropped 1 base, with 15 bases sitting between them. CDR3 in DNA: TGTGCCAGCAGCCCGAAGGGGGGGGAATCCTACAATGAGCAGTTCTTC. This translates into CASSPKGGESYNEQFF.

The rearrangement joins TRBV27 to TRBJ2-7; 9 bases fit TRBD1. The CDR3 sequence is 15 residues long. Germline loops: CDR1 MNHEY, CDR2 SMNVEV (reference sequence). V was clipped by 5 bases and J by 2 bases; unmatched bases: 7. CDR3 protein: CASSAGTGRTYEQYF. CDR3 nucleotides: TGTGCCAGCAGTGCCGGGACAGGGCGCACCTACGAGCAGTACTTC.

The gene calls are TRBV27 and TRBJ2-1; D might be TRBD2 (6 bases). V was trimmed by 5 bases and J by 4 bases, leaving 18 bases between them. Germline CDR1 MNHEY, CDR2 SMNVEV (reference sequence). This CDR3 comprises 16 residues. The CDR3 spells CASSPPRPAGYNEQFF. CDR3 nucleotide sequence: TGTGCCAGCAGTCCCCCCCGACCGGCGGGATACAATGAGCAGTTCTTC.

Note on this clone: Compared with germline, one end of the junction differs, possibly owing to a read error. The chain couples TRBV3-1 (or the pseudogene TRBV3-2) to TRBJ2-6; 7 bases line up with TRBD1. The CDR3 runs to 12 residues. Germline CDR1 and CDR2: LGHDT and YNNKEL (reference sequence). The CDR3 nucleotides read TGTGCCAGCAGCCCGACAGGGTCCCTGCCTTTTTTC. It codes for CASSPTGSLPFF.

The J gene is TRBJ2-5, the V gene TRBV28, with 10 bases aligning to TRBD2. Unmatched junction bases numbered 4, after V lost 10 bases and J lost 5 bases. This CDR3 region has 12 residues. Germline-derived CDR1 and CDR2 are MDHEN and SYDVKM. The CDR3 nucleotides read TGTGCCACCCTAGCGGGAGTGGAGACCCAGTACTTC. This gives the protein CATLAGVETQYF.

The rearrangement joins TRBV18 to TRBJ1-1, with D unclear. Per the germline V gene, CDR1 is KGHSH and CDR2 is LQKENI. The ends were cut back, 2 bases at V and 0 bases at J, with 10 bases in the middle. The length of the CDR3 is 15 residues. CDR3 loop: CASSPVRDMNTEAFF. The DNA for the CDR3 is TGTGCCAGCTCACCAGTAAGAGACATGAACACTGAAGCTTTCTTT.

The chain carries TRBV19 and TRBJ1-5; a possible D gene is TRBD1 (6 bases). The CDR3 runs 15 residues. Germline CDR1 is LNHDA and CDR2 is SQIVND (reference sequence). V dropped 7 bases and J dropped 10 bases, with 23 bases sitting between them. The DNA of the CDR3 is TGTGCCAGTAAGGCCACGGGGGGCTTGGGGAATCCCCAGCATTTT. This translates into CASKATGGLGNPQHF.

Note on this clone: A read error may account for a junction end that differs from germline. The chain employs TRBV7-7 and TRBJ2-1; 11 nucleotides match TRBD2. The length of the CDR3 is 15 residues. Germline-derived CDR1 and CDR2 are SSHAT and FNYEAQ (reference sequence). In DNA form, the CDR3 reads TGTGCTAGCAGCCTCACTAGCGGGAGCGGCAATGAGCAGTTCTTC. Its translation: CASSLTSGSGNEQFF.

V and J are TRBV7-2 and TRBJ2-7; D possibly corresponds to TRBD1 (5 bases). The CDR3 runs 13 residues. Germline lookup yields CDR1 SGHTA and CDR2 FQGNSA. Trimming removed 5 bases at V and 4 bases at J, with 12 bases between. This chain's CDR3 is CASSLRQRYEQYF. CDR3 nucleotides: TGTGCCAGCAGCCTCCGACAGAGATACGAGCAGTACTTC.

The chain is built from TRBV19 and TRBJ2-7, with D possibly matching TRBD2 (6 bases). The CDR3 is made up of 12 amino acids. Germline assignment: CDR1 LNHDA and CDR2 SQIVND (reference sequence). Trimming removed 3 bases at V and 3 bases at J, with 6 bases between. CDR3 nucleotides: TGTGCCAGTAGTATCGGGGGCTACGAGCAGTACTTC. This encodes CASSIGGYEQYF.

The chain joins TRBV3-1 (or the pseudogene TRBV3-2) to TRBJ2-1, with 7 bases identical to TRBD2. V was pared by 4 bases and J by 8 bases, with 8 bases of the junction left unmatched. The length of the CDR3 is 14 residues. CDR1 is LGHDT, CDR2 YNNKEL, per germline (reference sequence). CDR3 sequence: CASSPGLGRDEQFF. CDR3 bases: TGTGCCAGCAGCCCTGGACTAGGTAGGGATGAGCAGTTCTTC.

V is TRBV11-2 and J is TRBJ1-1; no clear D gene. Trimming pared 6 bases from V and 3 bases from J, leaving 8 bases between. CDR1 and CDR2 from the germline V gene are SGHAT and FQNNGV. The CDR3 sequence is 12 residues long. The CDR3 protein is CASSRRDTEAFF. CDR3 coding DNA: TGTGCCAGCAGTCGCCGAGACACTGAAGCTTTCTTT.